These 21 T cell receptor beta chains were all obtained from the same sample, sequenced in a study of shared clonotypes between healthy human individuals. Method: immunoSEQ multiplex PCR; TCRdb's copy keeps in-frame clones and lacks some. Altogether about 490,000 clones are present, around 85% being singletons, with the ten largest covering about an eighth. Specimen: PBMCs. The receptors come from a woman aged 40 to 50 in good health. Some clones in this sample may be carry-over from other donors' samples.

With respect to this clone: Germline and junction disagree at one end, which may indicate a read error. The chain couples TRBV5-1 to TRBJ2-7, with 14 bases that match TRBD2. Per germline, CDR1 SGHRS and CDR2 YFSETQ. The CDR3 covers 12 residues. The CDR3 DNA reads TGCGCCAGCAGCTCGACTAGCGGGAGGGCCAAGTTC. This codes for CASSSTSGRAKF. The full variable domain, with the rest looked up from reference TRBV5-1 and TRBJ2-7, is KAGVTQTPRYLIKTRGQQVTLSCSPISGHRSVSWYQQTPGQGLQFLFEYFSETQRNKGNFPGRFSGRQFSNSRSEMNVSTLELGDSALYLCASSSTSGRAKFGPGTRLTVT.

The chain recombines TRBV2 with TRBJ1-4; D call uncertain. The V end was cut by 0 bases, the J end by 7 bases, with 15 bases between. There are 16 residues in the CDR3. Germline V lookup: CDR1 SNHLY, CDR2 FYNNEI. The CDR3 DNA reads TGTGCCAGCAGTGAAGCGCTTCGGGCGAGTGGTGAAAAACTGTTTTTT. It codes for CASSEALRASGEKLFF.

This clone was seen more than once but under ten times. The rearrangement links TRBV7-2 to TRBJ2-5; D is uncertain. V was pared by 5 bases and J by 4 bases, with 8 bases between. Germline CDR1 SGHTA, CDR2 FQGNSA. The CDR3 loop spans 12 amino acids. CDR3 region: CASSKWSETQYF. Here the CDR3 DNA reads TGTGCCAGCAGCAAGTGGTCAGAGACCCAGTACTTC.

The chain links TRBV5-1 to TRBJ2-7, with a possible D match to TRBD2 (6 bases). Trimming removed 1 base at V and 7 bases at J, with 15 bases between. The CDR3 has 14 amino acids. Germline CDR1 SGHRS, CDR2 YFSETQ. This CDR3 reads CASSLPAGAGEQYF. The CDR3 DNA is TGCGCCAGCAGCTTGCCGGCGGGCGCGGGGGAGCAGTACTTC.

About this clone itself: A far larger clone is one nucleotide away, so this likely arose from a read error. Other DNA sequences from this sample encode an identical CDR3 as well. The chain uses TRBV6-6 and TRBJ2-7, with D possibly being TRBD2 (6 bases). CDR1 is MNHNY and CDR2 is SVGAGI in the germline V gene (reference sequence). The CDR3 is made up of 16 amino acids. The V gene lost 5 bases and the J gene lost 2 bases, with 19 bases spanning the gap. CDR3: CASSQGVPGLPYEQYF. The CDR3 DNA sequence: TGTGCCAGCAGTCAAGGGGTACCGGGACTCCCCTACGAGCAGTACTTC.

Turning to this clone: This may be a read error: a much more frequent sequence differs by one nucleotide. The identical CDR3 is also encoded by other nucleotide sequences in the sample. The chain employs TRBV7-3 and TRBJ1-1; the D is unclear. The CDR3 runs 13 residues. Per germline, CDR1 SGHTA and CDR2 FQGTGA. V was cut by 3 bases and J by 7 bases, with 12 bases left in between. The CDR3 loop reads CASSLIPSDEAFF. CDR3 in DNA: TGTGCCAGCAGCTTGATCCCCTCAGATGAAGCTTTCTTT.

The rearrangement uses TRBV28 and TRBJ1-2; 7 nucleotides agree with TRBD1. In germline, CDR1 is MDHEN, CDR2 SYDVKM. J gave up 3 bases and V 9 bases, and 10 bases lay outside the gene matches. The CDR3 length is 14 residues. The CDR3 coding sequence is TGTGCCAGTTTTTGGGGGGACAGATACTATGGCTACACCTTC. As protein: CASFWGDRYYGYTF.

Points on this clone: This sequence is one base from a far larger clone and is likely a read error. Additional DNA sequences in this sample encode the identical CDR3. This chain connects TRBV5-1 to TRBJ2-6; 9 bases match TRBD1. This CDR3 has 18 residues. The germline gives CDR1 SGHRS, CDR2 YFSETQ. This chain's CDR3 is CASSSPGTGSPGANVLTF. The CDR3 region has the DNA TGCGCCAGCAGCTCTCCCGGGACAGGGTCTCCTGGGGCCAACGTCCTGACCTTC.

This sequence joins TRBV11-3 and TRBJ2-1; 11 bases align to TRBD1. The germline V gene has CDR1 SGHNT and CDR2 YENEEA. Trimming removed 2 bases from V and 8 bases from J; junction bases left unmatched: 2. This CDR3 comprises 14 residues. CDR3 DNA sequence: TGTGCCAGCAGCTTACGGACAGGGGGCGATGAGCAGTTCTTC. The encoded protein is CASSLRTGGDEQFF.

Of note for this clone: Being one base from a much bigger clone, this may be a read error. The chain uses TRBV7-2 and TRBJ1-2; possible D gene TRBD1, 5 bases. Deletions cut 5 bases from V and 8 bases from J, with 15 bases between. This CDR3 region has 13 residues. Germline V gene lookup returns CDR1 SGHTA and CDR2 FQGNSA. CDR3 in amino acids: CASSRAGGGGYTF. CDR3 in DNA: TGTGCCAGCAGCCGCGCTGGGGGTGGGGGCTACACCTTC.

Remarks on this clone: A read error is the likely source, as a far larger clone sits one nucleotide away. This chain joins TRBV10-3 and TRBJ1-2, with 9 bases aligning to TRBD1. This CDR3 region has 14 residues. Germline V gene sequence: CDR1 ENHRY, CDR2 SYGVKD. The CDR3, as DNA: TGTGCCATCGGTGAGTGGGGGACAGGGAATGGCTACACCTTC. Its translation is CAIGEWGTGNGYTF.

This clone was counted only a few times. This could be a read error, since a much larger clone is one nucleotide away. The rearrangement joins TRBV4-2 to TRBJ1-5; 8 positions agree with TRBD1. The CDR3 is 15 residues long. V gave up 1 base and J gave up 8 bases; unmatched junction bases: 7. The germline CDR1 and CDR2 sequences are LGHNA and YNFKEQ. CDR3: CASSQGTGLGKPQHF. CDR3 DNA sequence: TGTGCCAGCAGCCAAGGGACAGGGTTGGGTAAGCCCCAGCATTTT.

This chain links TRBV7-3 with TRBJ2-1; D call uncertain. The V end was cut by 5 bases, the J end by 8 bases, with 19 bases between. Germline V gives CDR1 SGHTA, CDR2 FQGTGA. The CDR3 loop spans 15 amino acids. The CDR3 sequence is CASSPFPTLGDEQFF. The CDR3 DNA sequence: TGTGCCAGCAGCCCCTTTCCAACCCTAGGCGATGAGCAGTTCTTC.

About this clone itself: It is likely a read error: a sequence one base away is far more abundant. The V and J genes are TRBV5-1 and TRBJ2-2; TRBD2 is a possible D gene (5 bases). Per germline, CDR1 SGHRS and CDR2 YFSETQ. The CDR3 is 16 amino acids. The CDR3 sequence: CASSLAEGLGTGEMFF. Here the CDR3 DNA reads TGCGCCAGCAGCTTGGCTGAGGGATTGGGCACCGGGGAGATGTTTTTT.

On this clone: With only one base between it and a far larger clone, this is likely a read error. The chain joins TRBV5-3 to TRBJ1-5; D is unresolved. TRBV5-3 qualifies as an ORF whose function is uncertain. The CDR3 extends over 13 amino acids. CDR3 DNA sequence: TGTGCCATAAGCTTGGCGCAAAATCAGCCCCAGCATTTT. It yields the protein CAISLAQNQPQHF.

This clone was seen more than once but under ten times. The chain recombines TRBV6-1 with TRBJ2-7; TRBD2 agrees at 10 bases. The germline CDR1 and CDR2 sequences are MNHNS and SASEGT. J was trimmed by 7 bases and V by 1 base; bases with no gene match: 7. The CDR3 runs to 15 residues. The CDR3 coding sequence is TGTGCCAGCAGTGAAGAGGCTAGCGGGAGTGGGGAGCAGTACTTC. Translation: CASSEEASGSGEQYF.

On this clone: A far larger clone is a single base away, which makes a read error likely. Other DNA sequences in the same sample also yield this CDR3. The chain uses TRBV30 and TRBJ2-5; D call uncertain. V shed 0 bases and J shed 5 bases, with 10 bases lying between them. The germline V gene has CDR1 GTSNPN and CDR2 SVGIG (reference sequence). CDR3 length: 13 residues. CDR3 DNA: TGTGCCTGGAGTGTATCCCTTAGTGAGACCCAGTACTTC. Its translation is CAWSVSLSETQYF.

This clone has a handful of counts. The rearrangement links TRBV19 to TRBJ2-3; a weak D match, TRBD1 (5 bases). The germline V and J ends were trimmed by 9 bases and 1 base, with 14 bases remaining between them. Germline-derived CDR1 and CDR2 are LNHDA and SQIVND (reference sequence). The CDR3 spans 14 residues. The CDR3 loop reads CASTQGIGTDTQYF. The CDR3 DNA follows: TGTGCCAGCACCCAGGGTATAGGCACAGATACGCAGTATTTT.

V is TRBV29-1 and J is TRBJ1-1, with D tentatively TRBD1 (6 bases). The germline V gene has CDR1 SQVTM and CDR2 ANQGSEA. The CDR3 extends over 12 amino acids. The V end lost 7 bases, the J end lost 4 bases, and 13 bases lay between the germline ends. CDR3 sequence: CSAHRVVTEAFF. The CDR3 nucleotides are TGCAGCGCACACAGGGTAGTCACTGAAGCTTTCTTT.

Remarks on this clone: With only one base between it and a far larger clone, this is likely a read error. This chain links TRBV20-1 with TRBJ2-5; a weak D match, TRBD2 (7 bases). V lost 6 bases, J lost 7 bases, and 12 bases lay in between. Germline loops: CDR1 DFQATT, CDR2 SNEGSKA (reference sequence). The CDR3 totals 11 residues. CDR3: CSARRGGTQYF. In nucleotides, the CDR3 is TGCAGTGCCAGGAGGGGGGGGACCCAGTACTTC.

J is TRBJ2-2 and V is TRBV6-4; 7 bases fit TRBD2. CDR1 is MRHNA and CDR2 is SNTAGT in the germline V gene. This CDR3 contains 16 residues. With 4 bases clipped from V and 1 base from J, the junction kept 6 bases outside the gene matches. CDR3 region: CASSGSAGQNTGELFF. CDR3 bases: TGTGCCAGCAGTGGATCAGCGGGGCAGAACACCGGGGAGCTGTTTTTT.